Sequencing of this TCR beta chain was carried out in a study of blood T cell repertoires in COVID-19. Looking at the study overall: From the United States, Italy and Spain came samples of acute and convalescent COVID-19. From T cells, B-cell-depleted T cells, or PBMCs came the material, which was cDNA or gDNA.

As handled by the study authors: Amplification from reference gene primers served as the basis for estimated nucleated cell counts. Method: immunoSEQ multiplex PCR; TCRdb's copy keeps in-frame clones and lacks some. D and trimming come from the DNA, and the V and J calls and clone size come from that table. The sample has 35,000 to 55,000 clones; 85% to 90% are singletons. The CDR3 is made up of 13 amino acids. Trimming removed 4 bases at V and 8 bases at J, with 11 bases between. Looked up from germline, CDR1 is ENHRY and CDR2 is SYGVKD. This TCR was sampled from a human donor in a cohort sampled during active COVID-19. V gene TRBV10-3 combines with J gene TRBJ2-2; tentatively, D is TRBD1 (6 bases). Material: peripheral blood. The CDR3 sequence is CAISAGTPGELFF. The CDR3 DNA reads as TGTGCCATCAGTGCCGGGACACCAGGGGAGCTGTTTTTT.